One sample yielded the 30 T cell receptor beta chains listed below, sequenced in a study of human T cells and chemical hapten exposure. Each CDR3 protein gets one entry after TCRdb re-called the RACE reads with MiXCR. Here the sample spans more than 75,000 distinct CDR3 sequences, 8% to 10% being singletons. As for time point: pre-sensitization, week 0. As to treatment: therapeutic diphenylcyclopropenone sensitization with weekly scalp DPC. Source: whole blood, taken in connection with sensitization to the hapten diphenylcyclopropenone (DPC). The receptors come from a woman aged 40 to 50 with alopecia areata. Some clones in this sample may be carry-over from other donors' samples.

The V and J genes are TRBV27 and TRBJ2-7; D gene unclear. Germline V gives CDR1 MNHEY, CDR2 SMNVEV (reference sequence). The CDR3 is 14 residues long. V lost 6 bases to trimming and J lost 1 base, with 13 bases between them. CDR3 in amino acids: CASRYELKSYEQYF. The CDR3 DNA sequence: TGTGCCAGCAGATACGAGTTGAAGTCCTACGAGCAGTACTTC.

This chain links TRBV4-3 with TRBJ1-5, with D perhaps matching TRBD1 (5 bases). The CDR3 consists of 17 residues. Germline loops: CDR1 LGHNA, CDR2 YSLEER. V was clipped by 2 bases and J by 5 bases, with 19 bases between them. The CDR3 loop is CASSQKVGANGDQPQHF. In nucleotides, the CDR3 is TGCGCCAGCAGCCAAAAGGTCGGGGCTAATGGGGATCAGCCCCAGCATTTT.

This clonotype was detected only a few times. This chain links TRBV10-1 with TRBJ2-7, with D unresolved. This CDR3 has 12 residues. CDR1 is WNHNN and CDR2 is SYGVQD in the germline V gene (reference sequence). Trimming took 7 bases from V and 5 from J, leaving 12 bases between them. CDR3 residues: CASTERADEQYF. CDR3 nucleotides: TGCGCCAGCACGGAGCGTGCCGACGAGCAGTACTTC.

This chain uses TRBV4-2 with TRBJ1-2; the match to TRBD1 covers 12 bases. The length of the CDR3 is 18 residues. Germline CDR1 is LGHNA and CDR2 is YNFKEQ. The trim removed 3 bases at V and 0 bases at J, leaving 8 bases unmatched. CDR3 sequence (DNA): TGTGCCAGCAGCCAGGCACCGGGACAGGGGGCGTCTAACTATGGCTACACCTTC. Its translation: CASSQAPGQGASNYGYTF.

The gene calls are TRBV10-3 and TRBJ1-5, with D perhaps matching TRBD1 (5 bases). CDR3 length: 13 residues. Trimming left V 10 bases short and J 5 bases short, with 15 bases between. Looked up from germline, CDR1 is ENHRY and CDR2 is SYGVKD. The CDR3 DNA reads as TGTGCCACCCGAGGGGAAACGCATCAGCCCCAGCATTTT. Translated, it gives CATRGETHQPQHF.

In its sample, this clonotype was seen a few times. The chain couples TRBV20-1 to TRBJ1-3, with D perhaps matching TRBD1 (6 bases). In germline, CDR1 is DFQATT, CDR2 SNEGSKA (reference sequence). V lost 0 bases and J 0 bases, leaving 9 bases between the germline ends. The length of the CDR3 is 15 residues. The CDR3 region is CSARDVGGSGNTIYF. The CDR3 nucleotides read TGCAGTGCTAGAGATGTAGGGGGCTCTGGAAACACCATATATTTT.

CDR3 amino acids: CASSSSSGLYF. Here the CDR3 DNA reads TGTGCCAGCAGTTCCTCTAGCGGGTTGTACTTC. V gene TRBV12-3 or TRBV12-4 combines with J gene TRBJ2-5, with 8 bases fitting TRBD2. With 4 bases clipped from V and 13 bases from J, the junction kept 5 bases outside the gene matches. The CDR3 spans 11 residues.

V usage is TRBV6-2 or TRBV6-3 and J usage is TRBJ2-3; D is uncertain. The CDR3 loop spans 13 amino acids. Trimming cost V 7 bases and J 11 bases, with 19 bases left between them. Germline V gene sequence: CDR1 MNHEY, CDR2 SVGEGT. CDR3 in amino acids: CASKPQPPYGQYF. The DNA of the CDR3 is TGTGCCAGCAAACCCCAACCACCGTATGGGCAGTATTTT.

This clonotype has ten or more counts. The chain carries TRBV28 and TRBJ2-2; no firm D call. This CDR3 comprises 15 residues. V was pared by 5 bases and J by 0 bases, with 10 bases between. In germline, CDR1 is MDHEN, CDR2 SYDVKM. The CDR3 protein is CASSPTPANTGELFF. DNA for the CDR3: TGTGCCAGCAGTCCTACACCGGCGAACACCGGGGAGCTGTTTTTT.

The chain carries TRBV5-1 and TRBJ2-2; a weak D match, TRBD2 (6 bases). The CDR3 totals 16 residues. Trimming removed 4 bases at V and 4 bases at J, with 17 bases between. Germline V gene sequence: CDR1 SGHRS, CDR2 YFSETQ. The CDR3 loop reads CASSSTAGRITGELFF. The CDR3 DNA reads TGCGCCAGCAGCAGCACGGCGGGACGGATCACCGGGGAGCTGTTTTTT.

This clonotype was counted at least ten times. The chain couples TRBV20-1 to TRBJ2-2, with D uncertain. Germline CDR1 is DFQATT and CDR2 is SNEGSKA (reference sequence). The CDR3 is 12 residues long. V was shortened by 8 bases and J by 0 bases, with 7 bases between the two germline ends. The CDR3 nucleotides are TGCAGTTCCCAGACGAACACCGGGGAGCTGTTTTTT. Amino acids: CSSQTNTGELFF.

This clonotype was counted ten times or more. The chain recombines TRBV20-1 with TRBJ1-1, with D perhaps matching TRBD1 (5 bases). Germline CDR1 is DFQATT and CDR2 is SNEGSKA (reference sequence). The CDR3 is 15 residues long. The V and J ends lost 0 bases and 5 bases respectively, with 16 bases between them. For the CDR3, the DNA is TGCAGTGCTAGAGACACTTTTGGGACTGGAACTGAAGCTTTCTTT. Amino acids: CSARDTFGTGTEAFF.

In its sample, this clonotype was seen a few times. The rearrangement links TRBV20-1 to TRBJ2-7; D is unclear. The CDR3 has 14 amino acids. CDR1 and CDR2 (germline): DFQATT, SNEGSKA (reference sequence). V lost 1 base and J lost 4, with 14 bases in between. The CDR3 reads CSARGFGQVYEQYF. The DNA of the CDR3 is TGCAGTGCTAGAGGGTTTGGCCAGGTATACGAGCAGTACTTC.

At least ten counts were recorded for this clonotype. This chain connects TRBV12-3 or TRBV12-4 to TRBJ1-5; D possibly corresponds to TRBD1 (5 bases). Trimming took 0 bases from V and 7 from J, leaving 13 bases between them. The CDR3 consists of 15 residues. This CDR3 is CASSLARQGGQPQHF. CDR3 coding DNA: TGTGCCAGCAGTTTAGCGAGGCAGGGTGGGCAGCCCCAGCATTTT.

In regard to this clonotype: At one of its ends the junction is not consistent with the germline gene, which may arise from a read error. The V call is TRBV12-3 or TRBV12-4, the J call TRBJ2-3; no definite D call. CDR3 length: 11 residues. CDR3 coding DNA: TGTGCCAGCAGTTTACAAGATACGCGGTATTTT. Its protein is CASSLQDTRYF.

The CDR3 spells CASTPTNYGYTF. The CDR3, as DNA: TGTGCCAGCACCCCGACAAACTATGGCTACACCTTC. J is TRBJ1-2 and V is TRBV7-2; D not certain. The CDR3 has 12 residues. The V and J ends lost 7 bases and 2 bases respectively, with 8 bases between them. The V gene's germline CDR1 is SGHTA and CDR2 FQGNSA.

This clonotype occurred a few times. This chain uses TRBV2 with TRBJ2-3; D remains unclear. This CDR3 is built from 12 residues. Germline-derived CDR1 and CDR2 are SNHLY and FYNNEI. V lost 6 bases, J lost 3 bases, and 7 bases lay in between. The CDR3 DNA is TGTGCCAGCAGCGTTCAAACAGATACGCAGTATTTT. It translates to CASSVQTDTQYF.

This clonotype has ten or more counts. V usage is TRBV28 and J usage is TRBJ2-6; weak D call: TRBD1 (5 bases). The CDR3 has 16 amino acids. Per the germline V gene, CDR1 is MDHEN and CDR2 is SYDVKM. Trimming shortened V by 5 bases and J by 1 base, and 12 bases separated the two germline ends. CDR3 residues: CASSAFKGSGANVLTF. DNA for the CDR3: TGTGCCAGCAGTGCCTTCAAGGGGTCTGGGGCCAACGTCCTGACTTTC. Looking up the rest from reference TRBV28 and TRBJ2-6 gives the full variable domain: DVKVTQSSRYLVKRTGEKVFLECVQDMDHENMFWYRQDPGLGLRLIYFSYDVKMKEKGDIPEGYSVSREKKERFSLILESASTNQTSMYLCASSAFKGSGANVLTFGAGSRLTVL.

In this sample, this clonotype turned up many times. J is TRBJ1-5 and V is TRBV6-5; 7 bases fit TRBD1. CDR1 MNHEY and CDR2 SVGAGI come from the germline V gene. Trimming removed 8 bases from V and 3 bases from J; junction bases left unmatched: 10. This CDR3 region has 15 residues. Here the CDR3 DNA reads TGTGCCAGCGGAACCCCGGGACAGATCAATCAGCCCCAGCATTTT. This gives the protein CASGTPGQINQPQHF.

This clonotype was recorded many times. The chain links TRBV5-1 to TRBJ2-3, with TRBD2 matching 11 bases. V was clipped by 3 bases and J by 2 bases; unmatched bases: 5. CDR1 SGHRS and CDR2 YFSETQ come from the germline V gene. The CDR3 is 16 residues long. DNA for the CDR3: TGCGCCAGCAGCTCCGGGACTAGCGGCTACACAGATACGCAGTATTTT. Translating gives CASSSGTSGYTDTQYF.

The table lists this clonotype with a count of one. V and J are TRBV7-9 and TRBJ2-3; D is uncertain. The V and J ends lost 0 bases and 0 bases respectively, with 10 bases between them. Germline V gives CDR1 SEHNR, CDR2 FQNEAQ (reference sequence). This CDR3 has 16 residues. CDR3 region: CASSLAISSSTDTQYF. CDR3 in DNA: TGTGCCAGCAGCTTAGCGATCAGCTCTAGCACAGATACGCAGTATTTT. The variable domain in full, completed from reference TRBV7-9 and TRBJ2-3, reads DTGVSQNPRHKITKRGQNVTFRCDPISEHNRLYWYRQTLGQGPEFLTYFQNEAQLEKSRLLSDRFSAERPKGSFSTLEIQRTEQGDSAMYLCASSLAISSSTDTQYFGPGTRLTVL.

A few counts support this clonotype. The chain couples TRBV7-6 to TRBJ2-1; unclear D gene. Germline-derived CDR1 and CDR2 are SGHVS and FNYEAQ. V was pared by 1 base and J by 7 bases, with 11 bases between. The CDR3 is 14 residues long. The CDR3 nucleotides read TGTGCCAGCAGCTTAGAAGCTTTGGGGAATGAGCAGTTCTTC. Encoded protein: CASSLEALGNEQFF.

This chain connects TRBV6-5 to TRBJ1-6; D unclear. CDR3 length equals 13 residues. V gave up 0 bases and J gave up 5 bases, with 2 bases separating them. From germline, CDR1 is MNHEY and CDR2 SVGAGI. CDR3 loop: CASSYSNNSPLHF. The CDR3 region has the DNA TGTGCCAGCAGTTACTCGAATAATTCACCCCTCCACTTT.

This clonotype was seen repeatedly, ten times or more. The V gene is TRBV23-1, the J gene TRBJ2-1, with D maybe TRBD2 (5 bases). TRBV23-1 is filed as an ORF, its function uncertain. The CDR3 covers 13 residues. Trimming cost V 3 bases and J 9 bases, with 12 bases left between them. The DNA of the CDR3 is TGCGCCAGCAGTCACCCGCTCCGGGGTGAGCAGTTCTTC. Protein product: CASSHPLRGEQFF.

This clonotype was detected a few times. The chain is built from TRBV7-2 and TRBJ1-2, with 7 bases aligning to TRBD1. This CDR3 is built from 15 residues. Germline V lookup: CDR1 SGHTA, CDR2 FQGNSA. The V and J ends lost 6 bases and 4 bases, in that order; junction bases with no gene match: 11. CDR3 sequence: CASSSTAWDSYGYTF. Here the CDR3 DNA reads TGTGCCAGCAGTTCCACTGCGTGGGACAGCTATGGCTACACCTTC. The variable domain in full, completed from reference TRBV7-2 and TRBJ1-2, reads GAGVSQSPSNKVTEKGKDVELRCDPISGHTALYWYRQSLGQGLEFLIYFQGNSAPDKSGLPSDRFSAERTGGSVSTLTIQRTQQEDSAVYLCASSSTAWDSYGYTFGSGTRLTVV.

This rearrangement joins TRBV7-9 to TRBJ1-1; a possible D gene is TRBD1 (5 bases). The CDR3 spans 12 residues. V was shortened by 6 bases and J by 8 bases, with 13 bases between the two germline ends. CDR1 and CDR2 (germline): SEHNR, FQNEAQ (reference sequence). The CDR3 coding sequence is TGTGCCAGCAGATTCGCCGGGACCGAAGCTTTCTTT. It yields the protein CASRFAGTEAFF.

This clonotype showed up just a few times. The chain employs TRBV13 and TRBJ2-7; weak D call: TRBD2 (5 bases). Germline V gene data show CDR1 as PRHDT and CDR2 as FYEKMQ (reference sequence). V dropped 5 bases and J dropped 2 bases, with 13 bases sitting between them. The CDR3 spans 14 residues. The CDR3 DNA reads TGTGCCAGCAGCCTGAGGACGGGAACCTACGAGCAGTACTTC. This encodes CASSLRTGTYEQYF.

The chain carries TRBV7-6 and TRBJ2-3; no firm D call. V lost 1 base and J 3 bases, leaving 17 bases between the germline ends. The CDR3 is 17 amino acids. Germline loops: CDR1 SGHVS, CDR2 FNYEAQ. The CDR3 sequence is CASSLVGWAITTDTQYF. CDR3 nucleotide sequence: TGTGCCAGCAGCTTAGTTGGGTGGGCGATCACAACAGATACGCAGTATTTT.

This clonotype appeared a single time. CDR3 protein: CASSGDGGPNYGYTF. In DNA form, the CDR3 reads TGTGCCAGCAGTGGAGATGGGGGACCGAACTATGGCTACACCTTC. V is TRBV2 and J is TRBJ1-2, with a weak D call TRBD1 (5 bases). V was shortened by 4 bases and J by 2 bases, with 14 bases between the two germline ends. From germline, CDR1 is SNHLY and CDR2 FYNNEI. CDR3 size: 15 residues.

As DNA, the CDR3 is TGCAGTGCTAGGGACAGAATAAGATATGAGACTTTCTTT. Its protein is CSARDRIRYETFF. The chain links TRBV20-1 to TRBJ1-1, with D possibly being TRBD1 (6 bases). The V and J ends lost 3 bases and 12 bases respectively, with 20 bases between them. The CDR3 loop spans 13 amino acids. The V gene's germline CDR1 is DFQATT and CDR2 SNEGSKA (reference sequence).